This T cell receptor (beta chain) was captured in a study of cytomegalovirus exposure and HLA in healthy donors. As concerns this clone: Antigen specificity is unknown.

Losses at the gene ends were 8 bases for V and 0 bases for J; bases not matched to a gene: 11. The CDR3 has 17 amino acids. Germline lookup yields CDR1 WSHSY and CDR2 SAAADI. Study results and limitations: Rarity characterized most TCR sequences, yet some public TCRs appeared in many donors.

The PCR made use of 60 Vbeta and 13 Jbeta primers. Generated by immunoSEQ multiplex PCR, the TCRdb table keeps only in-frame clones and is missing some. The repertoire consists of some 98,000 clones, with 76% occurring once and the leading ten covering 1.5% to 2%. The sequence derives from a man aged 35 to 55 in good health and CMV-seronegative. V and J are TRBV10-2 and TRBJ2-7, with TRBD2 matching over 12 bases. Source material: PBMCs. The CDR3 sequence is CASLVPSLAGGSYEQYF. The CDR3 DNA follows: TGCGCCAGCCTCGTTCCCTCACTAGCGGGGGGCTCCTACGAGCAGTACTTC.